This T cell receptor (beta chain) was sequenced for a study of graft-versus-host responses after intestinal transplantation. The wider study: Those transplanted obtained multivisceral, liver-intestinal, or isolated intestinal grafts. The whole recipient group had anti-thymocyte globulin induction followed by tacrolimus and steroids for around three years.

Study outcomes and limitations: Investigators detected GvH clones in recipient marrow, with some emerging earlier in ileum or blood.

TCRdb keeps only in-frame clones here, not all; method: immunoSEQ multiplex PCR. The sample shows nearly 30,000 clones, 80% of them seen only once. In its sample, this clone was seen a few times. The antigen remains unidentified. It may be a read error: a sequence one base away is much more abundant. In germline, CDR1 is MNHNS, CDR2 SASEGT. CDR3 length equals 16 residues. Investigators treated the graft tissue so that it released intraepithelial and lamina propria lymphocytes. The specimen was ileum tissue, collected 98 days after intestinal transplantation. The chain carries TRBV6-1 and TRBJ2-2; 9 positions agree with TRBD2. This clonotype was sampled from a human patient who received an intestinal transplant, so some T cells may come from the graft donor. The CDR3 region has the DNA TGTGCCCGCAGGGAAGCGGCGGGGGGGTATTTCGGGGAGCTGTTTTTT. This gives the protein CARREAAGGYFGELFF.